The clone carrying this T cell receptor beta chain was seen only a few times. Authors of the study amplified TCR beta CDR3 regions from RNA transcripts. A set of HTBI primers served as the primers for a first-round RT-PCR of the TCR CDR3. TCRdb independently ran MiXCR on the multiplex PCR reads; one entry per CDR3 protein. The sample shows about 600,000 distinct CDR3 sequences, more than 15% of them seen only once. Germline V gives CDR1 MNHNS, CDR2 SASEGT. V dropped 5 bases and J dropped 1 base, with 17 bases sitting between them. This CDR3 is 16 amino acids long. This entry belongs to a study of T cells in Graves' hyperthyroidism and ophthalmopathy.

The V call is TRBV6-1, the J call TRBJ1-1; D is possibly TRBD1 (5 bases). The material sequenced was blood. This receptor was identified in a middle-aged woman with Graves' ophthalmopathy. CDR3 bases: TGTGCCAGCAGTTCTGATGGGGCCGACCCGAACACTGAAGCTTTCTTT. This translates into CASSSDGADPNTEAFF.